This T cell receptor (beta chain) appears in the sequencing data of a study of blood T cell repertoires in COVID-19. Some clones are missing from TCRdb's copy, which holds only in-frame ones; the method was immunoSEQ multiplex PCR. The repertoire holds roughly 230,000 clones, with 70% to 90% as singletons. The CDR3 covers 16 residues. The germline V gene has CDR1 LGHDT and CDR2 YNNKEL (reference sequence). The V and J ends lost 4 bases and 5 bases respectively, with 17 bases between them. Participants reported their clinical history, and cohort assignment relied on those reports. The sample taken for sequencing was PBMCs or T cells enriched from blood (not recorded which). The TCR was taken from a woman aged 50 to 60 who had been exposed to COVID-19. The chain has TRBV3-1 (or the pseudogene TRBV3-2) and TRBJ1-4; D not certain. Written as DNA, the CDR3 is TGTGCCAGCAGCCTCCGTTTCATGGGAGGGAATGAAAAACTGTTTTTT. It encodes CASSLRFMGGNEKLFF.